Following are 9 T cell receptor beta chains from one sample sequenced in a study of T cell responses to AZD1222 COVID-19 vaccine. Generated by immunoSEQ multiplex PCR, the TCRdb table keeps only in-frame clones and is missing some. The table includes roughly 170,000 clones, 80% to 90% detected once. The material was peripheral blood, obtained on day 0 of AZD1222 vaccination. Source of these receptors: an adult in good health.

The chain is built from TRBV5-1 and TRBJ1-1; TRBD1 matches at 9 bases. CDR1 SGHRS and CDR2 YFSETQ come from the germline V gene. This CDR3 spans 14 amino acids. With 4 bases clipped from V and 4 bases from J, the junction kept 5 bases outside the gene matches. The DNA for the CDR3 is TGCGCCAGCAGCCCGACAGGGGGTAGCACTGAAGCTTTCTTT. It yields the protein CASSPTGGSTEAFF.

The chain is built from TRBV4-2 and TRBJ2-5, with a tentative D call TRBD1 (5 bases). V was shortened by 0 bases and J by 1 base, with 9 bases between the two germline ends. The germline V gene encodes CDR1 LGHNA and CDR2 YNFKEQ. The CDR3 runs 15 residues. CDR3 in DNA: TGTGCCAGCAGCCAAGAAGCGCAGGGCCAAGAGACCCAGTACTTC. It is translated as CASSQEAQGQETQYF.

The chain recombines TRBV19 with TRBJ1-2; D possibly corresponds to TRBD1 (5 bases). Deletions cut 3 bases from V and 4 bases from J, with 12 bases between. This CDR3 comprises 14 residues. Germline V gene data show CDR1 as LNHDA and CDR2 as SQIVND (reference sequence). The CDR3 protein is CASSMGRSPYGYTF. In nucleotides, the CDR3 is TGTGCCAGTAGTATGGGGCGGTCGCCCTATGGCTACACCTTC.

V gene TRBV30 combines with J gene TRBJ1-2; D gene ambiguous. Germline V gene data show CDR1 as GTSNPN and CDR2 as SVGIG (reference sequence). The V end was cut by 2 bases, the J end by 4 bases, with 8 bases between. The CDR3 contains 12 residues. This chain's CDR3 is CAWSSQPYGYTF. The CDR3 region has the DNA TGTGCCTGGAGTTCCCAGCCCTATGGCTACACCTTC.

The chain links TRBV4-1 to TRBJ1-5; D perhaps matches TRBD1 (6 bases). The V and J ends lost 3 bases and 1 base respectively, with 7 bases between them. CDR3 length: 14 amino acids. The germline V gene encodes CDR1 MGHRA and CDR2 YSYEKL. The CDR3 is CASSQGHSNQPQHF. Written as DNA, the CDR3 is TGCGCCAGCAGCCAGGGACACAGCAATCAGCCCCAGCATTTT.

This sequence joins TRBV6-2 or TRBV6-3 and TRBJ1-1; D is unresolved. Per germline, CDR1 MNHEY and CDR2 SVGEGT. This CDR3 has 15 residues. V lost 4 bases and J 5 bases, leaving 17 bases between the germline ends. The CDR3 coding sequence is TGTGCCAGCAGTTCCCTAACCCCCCGGAGGACTGAAGCTTTCTTT. It specifies CASSSLTPRRTEAFF.

The chain employs TRBV28 and TRBJ2-2, with D unresolved. Germline-derived CDR1 and CDR2 are MDHEN and SYDVKM. CDR3 length: 13 amino acids. Trimming cost V 5 bases and J 1 base, with 5 bases left between them. CDR3 sequence (DNA): TGTGCCAGCAGTCGACAGAACACCGGGGAGCTGTTTTTT. This sequence encodes CASSRQNTGELFF.

The chain has TRBV5-1 and TRBJ2-1; perhaps TRBD2 as D (6 bases). CDR3 size: 16 residues. The germline CDR1 and CDR2 sequences are SGHRS and YFSETQ. Trimming removed 4 bases at V and 3 bases at J, with 17 bases between. CDR3 amino acids: CASSPPRESSYNEQFF. In nucleotides, the CDR3 is TGCGCCAGCAGCCCACCTCGGGAGTCAAGCTACAATGAGCAGTTCTTC.

This chain uses TRBV7-2 with TRBJ1-3; D is unresolved. Germline-derived CDR1 and CDR2 are SGHTA and FQGNSA. The CDR3 consists of 16 residues. Between the trimmed V and J ends, which lost 1 base and 0 bases, there was a span of 10 bases. The CDR3 reads CASSLGPHSSGNTIYF. In DNA form, the CDR3 reads TGTGCCAGCAGCTTAGGACCCCATAGCTCTGGAAACACCATATATTTT.